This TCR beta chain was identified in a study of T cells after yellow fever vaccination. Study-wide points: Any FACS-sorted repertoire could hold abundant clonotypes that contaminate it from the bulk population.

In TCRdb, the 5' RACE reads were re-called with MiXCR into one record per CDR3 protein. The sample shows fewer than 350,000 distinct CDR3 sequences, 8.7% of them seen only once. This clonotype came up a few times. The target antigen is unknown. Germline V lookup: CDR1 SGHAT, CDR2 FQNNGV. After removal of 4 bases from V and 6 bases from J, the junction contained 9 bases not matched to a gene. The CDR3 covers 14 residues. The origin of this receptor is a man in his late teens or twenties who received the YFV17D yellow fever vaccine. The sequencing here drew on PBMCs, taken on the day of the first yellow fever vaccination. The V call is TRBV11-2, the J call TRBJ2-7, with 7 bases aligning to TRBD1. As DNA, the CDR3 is TGTGCCAGCAGCTCGGTGACAGGGAGCGGCGAGCAGTACGTC. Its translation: CASSSVTGSGEQYV.